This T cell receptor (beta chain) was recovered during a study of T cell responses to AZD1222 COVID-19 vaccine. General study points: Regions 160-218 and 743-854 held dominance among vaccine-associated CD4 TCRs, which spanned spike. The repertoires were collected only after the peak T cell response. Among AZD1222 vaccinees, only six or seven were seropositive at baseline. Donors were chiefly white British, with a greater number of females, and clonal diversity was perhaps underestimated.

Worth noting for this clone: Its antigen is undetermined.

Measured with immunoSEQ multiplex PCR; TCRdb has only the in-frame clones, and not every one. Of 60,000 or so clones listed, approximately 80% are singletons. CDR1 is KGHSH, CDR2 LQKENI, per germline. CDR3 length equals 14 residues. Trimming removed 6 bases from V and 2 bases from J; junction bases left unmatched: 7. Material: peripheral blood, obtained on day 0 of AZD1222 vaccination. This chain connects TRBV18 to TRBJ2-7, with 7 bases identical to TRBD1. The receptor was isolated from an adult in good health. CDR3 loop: CASSLRDSPYEQYV. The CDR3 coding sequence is TGTGCCAGCTCGCTTCGGGACAGTCCCTACGAGCAGTACGTC.